This T cell receptor beta chain was sequenced in a study of blood T cell repertoires in COVID-19. Using immunoSEQ multiplex PCR, the repertoire was profiled, and TCRdb retains in-frame clones only, with some absent. This table has more than 250,000 clones, 70% to 90% appearing once. Trimming left V 5 bases short and J 6 bases short, with 13 bases between. Germline assignment: CDR1 SNHLY and CDR2 FYNNEI. This CDR3 has 13 amino acids. Recovery among Cohort 3 donors was established by two negative PCRs, clearance, or symptom resolution. This chain uses TRBV2 with TRBJ1-2; no firm D call. The sequence was obtained from a woman aged 30 to 39 who had recovered from COVID-19. What was sequenced was PBMCs or T cells enriched from blood (not recorded which). The CDR3 nucleotides are TGTGCCAGCAGTACGGCCGGGAAGCATGGCTACACCTTC. It is translated as CASSTAGKHGYTF. Full variable domain (outside the CDR3, taken from reference TRBV2 and TRBJ1-2): EPEVTQTPSHQVTQMGQEVILRCVPISNHLYFYWYRQILGQKVEFLVSFYNNEISEKSEIFDDQFSVERPDGSNFTLKIRSTKLEDSAMYFCASSTAGKHGYTFGSGTRLTVV.